This T cell receptor beta chain was documented in a study of T cell repertoires in cytomegalovirus infection. For the study at large: CMV epitopes used comprised recently identified HLA-C-restricted ones and well-studied HLA-B-restricted ones. Both CMV infection and a matching HLA type were indicated by public TCR beta signatures.

Trimming cost V 6 bases and J 8 bases, with 8 bases left between them. CDR1 SNHLY and CDR2 FYNNEI come from the germline V gene. This CDR3 region has 11 residues. Findings of the study overall: Cumulative frequency (of public TCR beta family members) identified carriers of CMV plus the relevant HLA.

TCRdb re-analysed the reads in MiXCR, keeping a single row per CDR3 protein. The profile shows about 920,000 distinct CDR3 sequences, around a third of them singletons. Worth noting for this clonotype: The antigen remains unidentified.

The input for sequencing was cultured CD8+ T cells from PBMCs, taken from culture after CMV antigen stimulation. This TCR came from a human donor in good health (CMV status not recorded). Some clones in this sample may be carry-over from other donors' samples. The chain recombines TRBV2 with TRBJ2-1; D ambiguous. This CDR3 is CASRTLHEQFF. The CDR3 coding sequence is TGTGCCAGCAGGACTCTACATGAGCAGTTCTTC. Variable domain in full (rest from reference TRBV2 and TRBJ2-1): EPEVTQTPSHQVTQMGQEVILRCVPISNHLYFYWYRQILGQKVEFLVSFYNNEISEKSEIFDDQFSVERPDGSNFTLKIRSTKLEDSAMYFCASRTLHEQFFGPGTRLTVL.